A selection of T cell receptor beta chains follows, all from one sample in a study of blood T cell repertoires in COVID-19. Clones were sequenced by immunoSEQ multiplex PCR, and TCRdb holds only the in-frame ones, with some missing. The data hold fewer than 150,000 clones, with roughly 90% observed a single time. Sequencing was performed on peripheral blood. Receptors originate from a man aged 50-60 years with active or convalescent COVID-19. Each CDR3 is given with its conserved first and last residue. A D gene is named only where the DNA matches it firmly. The size entry is marked missing in some rows and otherwise reads once, few, many or a size class.

D gene,V gene,J gene,clone size,CDR3 DNA,CDR3 protein
TRBD1,TRBV5-6,TRBJ1-2,NA,TGTGCCAGCAGCTTGTTCGCGGGACAGGGTTATGGTGGCTACACCTTC,CASSLFAGQGYGGYTF
NA,TRBV7-2,TRBJ1-1,NA,TGTGCCAGCAGCGAGAGGGGGGGCGTCACTGAAGCTTTCTTT,CASSERGGVTEAFF
TRBD2,TRBV28,TRBJ2-1,NA,TGTGCCAGCAGGTGGACTAGCGGGATCCGAAAGACCAATGAGCAGTTCTTC,CASRWTSGIRKTNEQFF
TRBD1,TRBV18,TRBJ2-5,NA,TGTGCCAGCTCACCTGGGGCAGGGGGAGAGACCCAGTACTTC,CASSPGAGGETQYF
TRBD2,TRBV28,TRBJ2-3,NA,TGTGCCAGCAGTTCGGGACTAGCAAAGGAAAGAGATACGCAGTATTTT,CASSSGLAKERDTQYF
NA,TRBV3-1/TRBV3-2,TRBJ2-7,NA,TGTGCCAGCAGCCAAGCTTCCGGGGGACCATACGAGCAGTACTTC,CASSQASGGPYEQYF
TRBD1,TRBV5-5,TRBJ2-7,few,TGTGCCAGCAGGATGGGACAGACTTACGAGCAGTACTTC,CASRMGQTYEQYF
NA,TRBV11-2,TRBJ1-2,NA,TGTGCCAGCAGCACCTGGGGAGGGTCTGGCTACACCTTC,CASSTWGGSGYTF
TRBD2,TRBV25-1,TRBJ2-3,NA,TGTGCCAGCAGGAAAATAGCGGGAGGCTGGGATACGCAGTATTTT,CASRKIAGGWDTQYF
NA,TRBV11-3,TRBJ2-3,NA,TGTGCCAGCAGCTTAGATCTCAGCGGGCCCTACACAGATACGCAGTATTTT,CASSLDLSGPYTDTQYF
NA,TRBV28,TRBJ2-7,NA,TGTGCCAGCAGTCCCCCTTCCCTACGGGGAGAGCAGTACTTC,CASSPPSLRGEQYF
NA,TRBV7-3,TRBJ2-2,NA,TGTGCCAGCAGTTCAAGTGTCCGGGATACCGGGGAGCTGTTTTTT,CASSSSVRDTGELFF
TRBD2,TRBV9,TRBJ2-1,NA,TGTGCCAGCAGCCGAGACCCGACTAGCGGGGTAAGCTCCTACAATGAGCAGTTCTTC,CASSRDPTSGVSSYNEQFF
NA,TRBV24-1,TRBJ2-3,NA,TGTGCCACCAGTGATCTCTTCACAGATACGCAGTATTTT,CATSDLFTDTQYF
TRBD1,TRBV30,TRBJ2-5,NA,TGTGCCTGGAGCAAAAAGGGGACAGGGGGCCAAGAGACCCAGTACTTC,CAWSKKGTGGQETQYF
NA,TRBV6-5,TRBJ2-1,NA,TGTGCCAGCTTTAACTACAATGAGCAGTTCTTC,CASFNYNEQFF
NA,TRBV28,TRBJ2-7,NA,TGTGCCAGCAGTGCCTTGGGAGGTCTCCCCTACGAGCAGTACTTC,CASSALGGLPYEQYF
TRBD1,TRBV24-1,TRBJ2-3,once,TGTGCCACCAGTGACTCGACAGGGGGCCGCACAGATACGCAGTATTTT,CATSDSTGGRTDTQYF
NA,TRBV9,TRBJ2-2,NA,TGTGCCAGCAGCGTCTCCGGGAAGGGAAGAGGCGGGGAGCTGTTTTTT,CASSVSGKGRGGELFF
TRBD2,TRBV19,TRBJ2-5,NA,TGTGCCAGTACCCGGGCGGGGGGCCAAGAGACCCAGTACTTC,CASTRAGGQETQYF
NA,TRBV6-5,TRBJ1-5,NA,TGTGCCAGCAGTTACTCCCCTCGCAATCAGCCCCAGCATTTT,CASSYSPRNQPQHF
TRBD1,TRBV28,TRBJ2-4,NA,TGTGCCAGCAGTCCCGGGACAGGGAGAGCCAAAAACATTCAGTACTTC,CASSPGTGRAKNIQYF
TRBD1,TRBV7-3,TRBJ2-3,NA,TGTGCCAGCAGCCTGGGACAGGGGTCAGATACGCAGTATTTT,CASSLGQGSDTQYF
TRBD2,TRBV7-9,TRBJ2-2,NA,TGTGCCAGCAGCGAACTAGCGGGGTACACCGGGGAGCTGTTTTTT,CASSELAGYTGELFF
TRBD1,TRBV5-5,TRBJ1-5,NA,TGTGCCAGCAGCTTGGTACAGGGGGTTAATCAGCCCCAGCATTTT,CASSLVQGVNQPQHF
TRBD2,TRBV28,TRBJ2-2,NA,TGTGCCAGCTTGCTTGGCGGGAGGACCGGGGAGCTGTTTTTT,CASLLGGRTGELFF
NA,TRBV4-3,TRBJ2-1,NA,TGCGCCAGCAGCCAAGAGCGGGCTGGGAATGAGCAGTTCTTC,CASSQERAGNEQFF
NA,TRBV28,TRBJ2-7,NA,TGTGCCAGCAGTCTGCCGGCAGCCCGCCCGGGCTACGAGCAGTACTTC,CASSLPAARPGYEQYF
NA,TRBV7-9,TRBJ2-2,once,TGTGCCAGCAGCTTAGGGGTCGGGACCGGGGAGCTGTTTTTT,CASSLGVGTGELFF
TRBD2,TRBV7-3,TRBJ2-7,NA,TGTGCCAGCAGCTTATTAGCGGGCAACGAGCAGTACTTC,CASSLLAGNEQYF
NA,TRBV28,TRBJ2-7,NA,TGTGCCAGCAGAGCGGGCTCCTACGAGCAGTACTTC,CASRAGSYEQYF
NA,TRBV7-3,TRBJ1-1,NA,TGTGCCAGCAGCTTAATTCCGGGGATCACTGAAGCTTTCTTT,CASSLIPGITEAFF